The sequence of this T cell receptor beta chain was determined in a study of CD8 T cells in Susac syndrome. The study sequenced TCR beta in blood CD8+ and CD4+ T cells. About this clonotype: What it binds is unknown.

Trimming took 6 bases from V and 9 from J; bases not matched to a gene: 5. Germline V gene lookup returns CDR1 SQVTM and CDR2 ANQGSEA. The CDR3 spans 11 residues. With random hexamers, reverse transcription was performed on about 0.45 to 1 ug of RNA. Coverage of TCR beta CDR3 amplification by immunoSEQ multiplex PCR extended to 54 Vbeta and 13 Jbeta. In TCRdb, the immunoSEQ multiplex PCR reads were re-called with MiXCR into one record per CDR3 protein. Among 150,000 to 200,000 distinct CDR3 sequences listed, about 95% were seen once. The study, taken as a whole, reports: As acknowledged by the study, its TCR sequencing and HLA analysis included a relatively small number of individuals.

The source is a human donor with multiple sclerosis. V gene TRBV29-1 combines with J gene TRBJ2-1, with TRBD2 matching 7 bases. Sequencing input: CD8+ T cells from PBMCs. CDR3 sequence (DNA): TGCAGCGTCCTTGGGGGGGGTGAGCAGTTCTTC. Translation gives CSVLGGGEQFF.